The present TCR beta chain was sequenced within a study of CXCR3-negative and CXCR3-positive naive CD8 T cells. Whole-study context: With about 1.5 +/- 0.3 million reads per library, the TRB reads numbered about 150 million in total. General study results and limits: Similar TRBV-TRBJ gene usage was seen in naive CXCR3-negative and CXCR3-positive cells, but not in memory cells.

Among CD8+ T cells, naive ones were CD45RO-CCR7+CD27+CD95-. CDR3 length: 16 residues. From germline, CDR1 is DFQATT and CDR2 SNEGSKA (reference sequence). The libraries of TRB cDNA were constructed through 5' RACE using UMI labels. TCRdb processed the 5' RACE reads again and assigns one entry to each CDR3 protein, with no DNA. The sample features 20,000 to 30,000 distinct CDR3 sequences, with roughly 2.8% in its top ten. Notes on this clonotype: Antigen: not known.

The chain has TRBV20-1 and TRBJ2-3; TCRdb's D call of TRBD2 is untestable without DNA. The receptor was derived from a human donor in good health. Some clones in this sample may be carry-over from other donors' samples. The sequenced material came from naive CXCR3- CD8+ T cells from blood. Subset: CD45RO-CCR7+CD27+CD95- naive CD8+ T cells lacking CXCR3 (TNR3-). The chain's CDR3 is CSAREKERARTDTQYF.